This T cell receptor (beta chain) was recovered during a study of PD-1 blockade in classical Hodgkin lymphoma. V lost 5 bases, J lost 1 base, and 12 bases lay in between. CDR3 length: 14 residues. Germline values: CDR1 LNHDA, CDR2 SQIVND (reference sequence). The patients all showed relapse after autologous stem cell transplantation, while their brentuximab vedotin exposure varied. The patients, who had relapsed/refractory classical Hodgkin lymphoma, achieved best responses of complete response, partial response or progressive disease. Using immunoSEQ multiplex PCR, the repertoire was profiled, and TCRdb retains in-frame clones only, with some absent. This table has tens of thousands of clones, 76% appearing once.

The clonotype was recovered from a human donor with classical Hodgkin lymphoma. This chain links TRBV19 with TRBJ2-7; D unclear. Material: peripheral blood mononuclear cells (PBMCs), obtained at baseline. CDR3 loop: CASSSRPESYEQYF. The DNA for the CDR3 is TGTGCCAGTAGTTCACGACCAGAATCCTACGAGCAGTACTTC.